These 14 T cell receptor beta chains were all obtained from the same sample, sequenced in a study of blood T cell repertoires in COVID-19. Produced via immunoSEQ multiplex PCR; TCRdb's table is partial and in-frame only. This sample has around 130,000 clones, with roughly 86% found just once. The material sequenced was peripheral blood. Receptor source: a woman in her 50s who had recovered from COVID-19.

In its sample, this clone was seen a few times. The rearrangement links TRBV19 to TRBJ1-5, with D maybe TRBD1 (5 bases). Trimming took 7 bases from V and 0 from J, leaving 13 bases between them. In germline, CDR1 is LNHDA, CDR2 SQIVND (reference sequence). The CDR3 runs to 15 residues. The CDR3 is CASKGAIHSNQPQHF. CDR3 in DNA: TGTGCCAGTAAAGGGGCCATTCATAGCAATCAGCCCCAGCATTTT.

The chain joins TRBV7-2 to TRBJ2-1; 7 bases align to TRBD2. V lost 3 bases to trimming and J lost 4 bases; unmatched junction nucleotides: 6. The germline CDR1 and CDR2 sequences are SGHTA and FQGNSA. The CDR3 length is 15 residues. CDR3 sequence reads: CASSLTSGEYNEQFF. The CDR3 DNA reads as TGTGCCAGCAGCTTGACCAGCGGGGAGTACAATGAGCAGTTCTTC.

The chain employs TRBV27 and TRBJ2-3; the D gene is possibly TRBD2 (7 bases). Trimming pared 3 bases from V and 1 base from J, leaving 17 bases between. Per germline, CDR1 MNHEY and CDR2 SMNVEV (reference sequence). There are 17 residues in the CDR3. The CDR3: CASSLWGGLRGTDTQYF. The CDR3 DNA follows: TGTGCCAGCAGTTTGTGGGGGGGGCTAAGGGGCACAGATACGCAGTATTTT.

The CDR3, as DNA: TGTGCCAGCAGCTTGGGGCGAACGTCCAATGAGCAGTTCTTC. Protein: CASSLGRTSNEQFF. This chain joins TRBV7-2 and TRBJ2-1; D possibly corresponds to TRBD1 (5 bases). There are 14 residues in the CDR3. CDR1 and CDR2 from the germline V gene are SGHTA and FQGNSA. V was shortened by 3 bases and J by 6 bases, with 12 bases between the two germline ends.

CDR3 loop: CASSLSEGIFNSPLHF. CDR3 nucleotides: TGTGCCAGCAGCTTATCGGAGGGAATTTTTAATTCACCCCTCCACTTT. The chain uses TRBV7-2 and TRBJ1-6, with D hard to call. V was clipped by 2 bases and J by 6 bases, with 14 bases between them. The CDR3 totals 16 residues. CDR1 is SGHTA and CDR2 is FQGNSA in the germline V gene.

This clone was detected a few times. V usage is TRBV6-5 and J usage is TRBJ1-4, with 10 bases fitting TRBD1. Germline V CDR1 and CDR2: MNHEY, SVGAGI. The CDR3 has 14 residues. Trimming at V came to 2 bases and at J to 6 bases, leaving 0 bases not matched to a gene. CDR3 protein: CASSYGTGDEKLFF. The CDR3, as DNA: TGTGCCAGCAGTTACGGGACAGGGGATGAAAAACTGTTTTTT.

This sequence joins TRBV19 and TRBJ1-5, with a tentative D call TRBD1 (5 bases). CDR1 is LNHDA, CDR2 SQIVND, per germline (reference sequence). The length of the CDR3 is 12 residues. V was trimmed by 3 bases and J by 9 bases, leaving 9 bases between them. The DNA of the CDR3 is TGTGCCAGTAGTATCTATCAGGGGCCCCAGCATTTT. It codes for CASSIYQGPQHF.

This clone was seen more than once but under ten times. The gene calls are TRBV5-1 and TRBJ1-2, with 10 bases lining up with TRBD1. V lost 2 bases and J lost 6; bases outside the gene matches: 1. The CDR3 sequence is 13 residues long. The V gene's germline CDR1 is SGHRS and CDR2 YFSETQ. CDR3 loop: CASSFGQGDGYTF. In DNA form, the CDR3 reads TGCGCCAGCAGCTTCGGACAGGGGGATGGCTACACCTTC. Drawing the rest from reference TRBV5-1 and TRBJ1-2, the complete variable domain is KAGVTQTPRYLIKTRGQQVTLSCSPISGHRSVSWYQQTPGQGLQFLFEYFSETQRNKGNFPGRFSGRQFSNSRSEMNVSTLELGDSALYLCASSFGQGDGYTFGSGTRLTVV.

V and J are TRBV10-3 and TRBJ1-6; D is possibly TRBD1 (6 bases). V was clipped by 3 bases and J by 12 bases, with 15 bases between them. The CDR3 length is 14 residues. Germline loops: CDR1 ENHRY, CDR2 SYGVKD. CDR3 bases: TGTGCCATCAGTGAAAATGGCCTAGGGGGACCCCTCCACTTT. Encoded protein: CAISENGLGGPLHF.

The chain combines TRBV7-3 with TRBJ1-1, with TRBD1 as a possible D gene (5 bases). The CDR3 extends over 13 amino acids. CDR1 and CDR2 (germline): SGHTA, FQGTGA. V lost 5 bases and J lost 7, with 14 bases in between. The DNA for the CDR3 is TGTGCCAGCAGCCGCGGGGCCGAGAATGAAGCTTTCTTT. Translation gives CASSRGAENEAFF.

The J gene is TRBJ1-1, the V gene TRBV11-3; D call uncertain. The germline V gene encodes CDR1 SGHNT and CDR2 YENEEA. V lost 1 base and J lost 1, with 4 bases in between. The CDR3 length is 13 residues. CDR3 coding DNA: TGTGCCAGCAGCTTAGGACAGAACACTGAAGCTTTCTTT. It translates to CASSLGQNTEAFF.

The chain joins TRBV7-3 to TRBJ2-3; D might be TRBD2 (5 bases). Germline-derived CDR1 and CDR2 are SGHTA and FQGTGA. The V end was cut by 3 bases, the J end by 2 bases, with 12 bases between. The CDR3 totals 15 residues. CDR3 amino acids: CASSFGERTTDTQYF. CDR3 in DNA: TGTGCCAGCAGCTTTGGAGAGCGGACCACAGATACGCAGTATTTT. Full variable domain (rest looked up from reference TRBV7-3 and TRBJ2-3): GAGVSQTPSNKVTEKGKYVELRCDPISGHTALYWYRQSLGQGPEFLIYFQGTGAADDSGLPNDRFFAVRPEGSVSTLKIQRTERGDSAVYLCASSFGERTTDTQYFGPGTRLTVL.

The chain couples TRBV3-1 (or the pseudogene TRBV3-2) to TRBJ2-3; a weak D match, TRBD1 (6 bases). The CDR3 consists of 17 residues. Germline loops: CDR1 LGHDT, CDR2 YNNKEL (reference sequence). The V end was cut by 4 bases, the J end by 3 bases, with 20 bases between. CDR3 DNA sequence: TGTGCCAGCAGCCCCAAAGCACCGGGACATAAGACAGATACGCAGTATTTT. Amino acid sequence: CASSPKAPGHKTDTQYF.

The CDR3 DNA follows: TGTGCCAGCAGCCCCCAAGACTATTACAACACCGGGGAGCTGTTTTTT. It specifies CASSPQDYYNTGELFF. This sequence joins TRBV3-1 (or the pseudogene TRBV3-2) and TRBJ2-2; D might be TRBD2 (5 bases). Trimming took off 4 bases at V and 2 bases at J, with 14 bases between the two ends. This CDR3 comprises 16 residues. Germline V CDR1 and CDR2: LGHDT, YNNKEL (reference sequence).